Listed below are T cell receptor beta chains from one sample, sequenced in a study of PD-1 blockade in classical Hodgkin lymphoma. Generated by immunoSEQ multiplex PCR, the TCRdb table keeps only in-frame clones and is missing some. Of about 76,000 clones detected, roughly 90% appear once; the ten largest clones hold 22%. This sample comprised peripheral blood mononuclear cells (PBMCs), obtained at baseline. These receptors originate from a human donor with classical Hodgkin lymphoma. Each CDR3 is given with its conserved first and last residue. A D gene is named only where the DNA matches it firmly. Some rows have no size entry. The others give once, few or many, or a class for an expanded clone.

j_call v_call d_call clone_size cdr3_aa cdr3_nt
TRBJ1-2 TRBV14 . few CASSSDRNYGYTF TGTGCCAGCAGCTCCGACAGGAACTATGGCTACACCTTC
TRBJ2-1 TRBV2 . . CASSPTSRVPNEQFF TGTGCCAGCAGCCCTACTAGCCGGGTCCCCAATGAGCAGTTCTTC
TRBJ1-1 TRBV4-3 . . CASSQLGGNTEAFF TGCGCCAGCAGCCAATTAGGAGGGAACACTGAAGCTTTCTTT
TRBJ2-4 TRBV25-1 TRBD2 once CASSEWGRDLQYF TGTGCCAGCAGTGAATGGGGGAGGGACCTACAGTACTTC
TRBJ2-5 TRBV23-1 TRBD1 . CASSRLRDRGLGETQYF TGCGCCAGCAGTCGTCTGAGGGACAGGGGGCTCGGAGAGACCCAGTACTTC
TRBJ1-6 TRBV5-1 . . CASARGGNSPLHF TGCGCCAGCGCCCGCGGGGGCAATTCACCCCTCCACTTT
TRBJ2-5 TRBV4-3 . . CASSYRGGQETQYF TGCGCCAGCAGCTACAGGGGGGGCCAAGAGACCCAGTACTTC
TRBJ1-2 TRBV5-6 . . CASSFPDSVGGYTF TGTGCCAGCAGCTTTCCGGACTCCGTCGGGGGCTACACCTTC
TRBJ2-1 TRBV19 . . CASSSWREMKSYNEQFF TGTGCCAGTAGTAGTTGGAGGGAGATGAAGTCCTACAATGAGCAGTTCTTC
TRBJ2-4 TRBV1 . . CTSSHPMTSGRRKNIQYF TGCACCAGCAGCCACCCCATGACTAGCGGGAGGAGGAAAAACATTCAGTACTTC
TRBJ2-7 TRBV27 . . CASSLLGYEQYF TGTGCCAGCAGTTTATTAGGCTACGAGCAGTACTTC
TRBJ2-7 TRBV28 TRBD2 . CASTPLLASGEQYF TGTGCCAGCACCCCTCTGTTGGCTAGCGGCGAGCAGTACTTC
TRBJ2-2 TRBV10-2 TRBD2 . CASIYGTWGDPLTSLSEAGELFF TGCGCCAGCATATACGGGACCTGGGGAGACCCTCTGACTAGCTTATCTGAGGCCGGGGAGCTGTTTTTT
TRBJ2-1 TRBV27 . . CASSPLRRKGPNEQFF TGTGCCAGCAGTCCCCTTAGGCGAAAGGGACCCAATGAGCAGTTCTTC
TRBJ2-7 TRBV2 . . CASSGGLYEQYF TGTGCCAGCAGTGGGGGGCTCTACGAGCAGTACTTC
TRBJ2-5 TRBV25-1 . . CASSAIRQLYF TGTGCCAGCAGTGCCATTCGACAGTTATACTTC
TRBJ2-7 TRBV5-1 TRBD2 . CASSLGSGGSYEQYF TGCGCCAGCAGCTTGGGCTCGGGGGGGTCCTACGAGCAGTACTTC
TRBJ2-6 TRBV5-1 TRBD1 once CASSSDRAGANVLTF TGCGCCAGCAGCTCAGACAGGGCTGGGGCCAACGTCCTGACTTTC
TRBJ2-1 TRBV2 . . CASSVGWDNEQFF TGTGCCAGCAGTGTAGGTTGGGACAATGAGCAGTTCTTC
TRBJ1-3 TRBV19 . . CASKRAETGNTIYF TGTGCCAGTAAGCGGGCCGAGACTGGAAACACCATATATTTT
TRBJ2-3 TRBV30 . . CAWRLVPTDTQYF TGTGCCTGGAGGCTAGTTCCCACAGATACGCAGTATTTT
TRBJ2-3 TRBV5-1 . once CASSLMADTDTQYF TGCGCCAGCAGCTTGATGGCAGACACAGATACGCAGTATTTT
TRBJ1-5 TRBV6-5 . . CASSSDVGGGNQPQHF TGTGCCAGCAGTTCTGACGTTGGAGGAGGCAATCAGCCCCAGCATTTT
TRBJ2-7 TRBV14 . . CASSWDIYYEQYF TGTGCCAGCAGCTGGGACATTTACTACGAGCAGTACTTC
TRBJ2-1 TRBV4-1 TRBD1 . CASSLLGTDRYNEQFF TGCGCCAGCAGCCTCCTCGGGACAGATCGCTACAATGAGCAGTTCTTC
TRBJ1-2 TRBV19 . few CASNFPGYGYTF TGTGCCAGTAACTTTCCTGGCTATGGCTACACCTTC
TRBJ2-7 TRBV28 . . CASCRTGLYEQYF TGTGCCAGCTGTCGAACAGGCCTCTACGAGCAGTACTTC
TRBJ1-4 TRBV7-9 TRBD1 . CASSPRQGDQGDEKLFF TGTGCCAGCAGCCCCCGACAGGGAGATCAGGGTGATGAAAAACTGTTTTTT
TRBJ1-3 TRBV18 . once CASSPGSSGNTIYF TGTGCCAGCTCACCGGGAAGCTCTGGAAACACCATATATTTT
TRBJ2-7 TRBV4-2 . . CASSQGWSSYEQYF TGTGCCAGCAGCCAAGGGTGGAGCTCCTACGAGCAGTACTTC
TRBJ1-1 TRBV15 . . CATSREGGFAEAFF TGTGCCACCAGCAGAGAGGGAGGATTCGCTGAAGCTTTCTTT
TRBJ2-7 TRBV18 . . CASSPRQGQDEQYF TGTGCCAGCTCACCCCGTCAGGGCCAGGACGAGCAGTACTTC
TRBJ2-7 TRBV13 TRBD1 . CASSDPTGQQNEQYF TGTGCCAGCAGCGACCCCACGGGACAGCAAAACGAGCAGTACTTC
TRBJ1-2 TRBV4-1 . . CASSQDRWTPDGNYGYTF TGCGCCAGCAGCCAAGACCGATGGACACCGGACGGCAACTATGGCTACACCTTC
TRBJ1-2 TRBV7-9 TRBD1 once CASSQGQGASEGYTF TGTGCCAGCAGCCAAGGACAGGGGGCCTCGGAGGGCTACACCTTC
TRBJ2-7 TRBV5-4 TRBD1 . CASSSQGAHEQYF TGTGCCAGCAGCTCACAGGGGGCCCACGAGCAGTACTTC
TRBJ2-7 TRBV29-1 . . CSVARGTPVREQYF TGCAGCGTTGCCAGAGGGACCCCGGTAAGAGAGCAGTACTTC
TRBJ2-7 TRBV11-1 TRBD1 . CASSLGQGNSYEQYF TGTGCCAGCAGCTTGGGACAGGGGAACTCCTACGAGCAGTACTTC